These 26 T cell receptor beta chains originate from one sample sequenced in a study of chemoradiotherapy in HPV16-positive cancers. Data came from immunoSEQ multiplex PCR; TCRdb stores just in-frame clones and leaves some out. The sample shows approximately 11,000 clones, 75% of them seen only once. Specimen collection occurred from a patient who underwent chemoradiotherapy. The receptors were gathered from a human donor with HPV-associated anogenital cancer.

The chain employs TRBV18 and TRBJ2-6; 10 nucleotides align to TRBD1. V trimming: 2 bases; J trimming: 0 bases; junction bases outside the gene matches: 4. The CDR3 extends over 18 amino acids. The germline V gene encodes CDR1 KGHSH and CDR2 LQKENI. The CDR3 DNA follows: TGTGCCAGCTCACCAGGGACAGGGGACAACTCTGGGGCCAACGTCCTGACTTTC. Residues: CASSPGTGDNSGANVLTF. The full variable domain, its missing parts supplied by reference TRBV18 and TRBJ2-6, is NAGVMQNPRHLVRRRGQEARLRCSPMKGHSHVYWYRQLPEEGLKFMVYLQKENIIDESGMPKERFSAEFPKEGPSILRIQQVVRGDSAAYFCASSPGTGDNSGANVLTFGAGSRLTVL.

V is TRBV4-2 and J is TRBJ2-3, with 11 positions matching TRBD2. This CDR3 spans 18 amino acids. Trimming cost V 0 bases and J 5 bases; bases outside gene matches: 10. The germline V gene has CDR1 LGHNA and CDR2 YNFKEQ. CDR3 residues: CASSQDTPGLAALDTQYF. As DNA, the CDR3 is TGTGCCAGCAGCCAAGATACTCCGGGACTAGCGGCATTAGATACGCAGTATTTT.

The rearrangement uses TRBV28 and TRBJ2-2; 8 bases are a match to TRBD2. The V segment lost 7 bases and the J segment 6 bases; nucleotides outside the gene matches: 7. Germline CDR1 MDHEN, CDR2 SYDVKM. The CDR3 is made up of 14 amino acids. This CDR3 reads CASTLGLAAGELFF. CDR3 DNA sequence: TGTGCCAGCACCTTAGGACTAGCCGCCGGGGAGCTGTTTTTT.

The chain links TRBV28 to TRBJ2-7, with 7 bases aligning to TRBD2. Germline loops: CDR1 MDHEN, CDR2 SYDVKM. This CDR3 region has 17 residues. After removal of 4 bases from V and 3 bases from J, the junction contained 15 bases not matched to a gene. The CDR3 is CASSSSPWLAASYEQYF. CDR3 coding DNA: TGTGCCAGCAGTTCCAGCCCCTGGCTAGCGGCTAGCTACGAGCAGTACTTC.

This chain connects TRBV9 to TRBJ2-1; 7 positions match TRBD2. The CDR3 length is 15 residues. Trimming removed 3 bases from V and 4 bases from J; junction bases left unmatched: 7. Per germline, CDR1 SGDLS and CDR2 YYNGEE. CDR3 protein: CASSAPGLQYNEQFF. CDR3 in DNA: TGTGCCAGCAGCGCGCCGGGACTACAGTACAATGAGCAGTTCTTC.

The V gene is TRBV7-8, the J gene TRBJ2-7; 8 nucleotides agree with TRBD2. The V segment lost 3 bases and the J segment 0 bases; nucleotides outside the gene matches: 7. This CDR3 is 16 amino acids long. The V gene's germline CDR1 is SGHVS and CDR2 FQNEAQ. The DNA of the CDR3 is TGTGCCAGCAGCTTTTTCTTAGCGGGACACTCCTACGAGCAGTACTTC. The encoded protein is CASSFFLAGHSYEQYF.

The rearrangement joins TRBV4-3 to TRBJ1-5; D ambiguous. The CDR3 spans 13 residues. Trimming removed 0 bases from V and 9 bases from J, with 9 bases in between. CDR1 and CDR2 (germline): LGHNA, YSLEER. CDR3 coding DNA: TGCGCCAGCAGCCAAGATTTGGGAGGGCCCCAGCATTTT. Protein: CASSQDLGGPQHF.

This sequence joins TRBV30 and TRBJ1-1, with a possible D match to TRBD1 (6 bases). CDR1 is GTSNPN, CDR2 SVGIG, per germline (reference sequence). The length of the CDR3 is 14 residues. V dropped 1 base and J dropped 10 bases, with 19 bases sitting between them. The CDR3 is CAWSANPNRVGAFF. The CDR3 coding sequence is TGTGCCTGGAGTGCCAACCCGAACAGGGTCGGAGCTTTCTTT.

Here the CDR3 DNA reads TGCGCCAGCAGCCAAGACAGGTGGGGTAGCTACACCTTC. Translating it yields CASSQDRWGSYTF. The chain combines TRBV4-3 with TRBJ1-2; D unresolved. The germline CDR1 and CDR2 sequences are LGHNA and YSLEER. The CDR3 consists of 13 residues. The V gene lost 0 bases and the J gene lost 9 bases, with 11 bases spanning the gap.

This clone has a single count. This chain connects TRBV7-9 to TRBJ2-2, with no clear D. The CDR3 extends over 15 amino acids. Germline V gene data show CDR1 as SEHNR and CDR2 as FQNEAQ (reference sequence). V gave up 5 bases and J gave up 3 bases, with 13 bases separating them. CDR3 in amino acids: CASSPLNAYTGELFF. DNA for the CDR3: TGTGCCAGCAGCCCCCTAAATGCCTACACCGGGGAGCTGTTTTTT.

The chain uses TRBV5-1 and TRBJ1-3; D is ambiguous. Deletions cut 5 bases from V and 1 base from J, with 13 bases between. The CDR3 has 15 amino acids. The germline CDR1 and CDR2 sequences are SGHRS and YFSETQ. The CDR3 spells CASSVGSQSGNTIYF. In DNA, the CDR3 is TGCGCCAGCAGTGTAGGCTCACAGTCTGGAAACACCATATATTTT.

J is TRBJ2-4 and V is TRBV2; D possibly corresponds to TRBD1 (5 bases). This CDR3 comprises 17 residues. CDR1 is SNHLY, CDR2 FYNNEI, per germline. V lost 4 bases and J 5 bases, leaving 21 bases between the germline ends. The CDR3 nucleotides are TGTGCCAGCAGTGGGGGCCCCGGCACAGTGATCCAAAACATTCAGTACTTC. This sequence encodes CASSGGPGTVIQNIQYF.

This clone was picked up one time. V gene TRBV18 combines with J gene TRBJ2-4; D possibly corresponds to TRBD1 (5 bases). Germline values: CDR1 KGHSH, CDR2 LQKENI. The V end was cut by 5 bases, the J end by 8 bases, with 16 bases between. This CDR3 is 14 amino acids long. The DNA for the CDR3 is TGTGCCAGCTCATTATCAACAGGCCCGGACATTCAGTACTTC. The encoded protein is CASSLSTGPDIQYF.

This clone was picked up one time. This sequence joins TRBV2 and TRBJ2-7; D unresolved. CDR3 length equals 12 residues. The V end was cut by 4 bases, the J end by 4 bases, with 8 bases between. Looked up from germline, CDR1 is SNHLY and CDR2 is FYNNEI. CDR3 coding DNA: TGTGCCAGCAGTGGACTGCTTTACGAGCAGTACTTC. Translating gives CASSGLLYEQYF.

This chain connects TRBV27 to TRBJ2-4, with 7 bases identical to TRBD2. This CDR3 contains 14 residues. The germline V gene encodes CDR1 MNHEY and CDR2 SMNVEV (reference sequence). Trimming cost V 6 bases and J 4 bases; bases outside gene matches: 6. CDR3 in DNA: TGTGCCAGCAGCTTCAGCGGGGTAAAAAACATTCAGTACTTC. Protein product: CASSFSGVKNIQYF.

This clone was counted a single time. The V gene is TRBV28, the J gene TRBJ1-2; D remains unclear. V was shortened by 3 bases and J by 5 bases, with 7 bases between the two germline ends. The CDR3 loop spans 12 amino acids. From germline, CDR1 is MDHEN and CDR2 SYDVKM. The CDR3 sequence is CASSLSGYGYTF. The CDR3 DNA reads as TGTGCCAGCAGTTTGTCTGGGTATGGCTACACCTTC.

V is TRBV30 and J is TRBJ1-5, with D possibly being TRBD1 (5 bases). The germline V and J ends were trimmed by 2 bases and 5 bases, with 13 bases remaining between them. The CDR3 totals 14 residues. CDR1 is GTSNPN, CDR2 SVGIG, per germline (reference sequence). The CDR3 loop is CAWSKLGGDQPQHF. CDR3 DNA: TGTGCCTGGAGTAAACTCGGGGGAGATCAGCCCCAGCATTTT.

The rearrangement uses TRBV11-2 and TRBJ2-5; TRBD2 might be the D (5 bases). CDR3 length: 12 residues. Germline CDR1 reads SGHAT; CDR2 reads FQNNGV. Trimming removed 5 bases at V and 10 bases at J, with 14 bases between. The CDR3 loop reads CASSLTGMDQYF. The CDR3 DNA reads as TGTGCCAGCAGCCTAACCGGGATGGACCAGTACTTC.

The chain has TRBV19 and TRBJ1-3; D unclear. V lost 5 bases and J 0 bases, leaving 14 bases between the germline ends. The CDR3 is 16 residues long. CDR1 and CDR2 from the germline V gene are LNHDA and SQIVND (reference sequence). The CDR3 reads CASSVGRPSSGNTIYF. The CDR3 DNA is TGTGCCAGTAGTGTCGGGAGGCCGAGCTCTGGAAACACCATATATTTT.

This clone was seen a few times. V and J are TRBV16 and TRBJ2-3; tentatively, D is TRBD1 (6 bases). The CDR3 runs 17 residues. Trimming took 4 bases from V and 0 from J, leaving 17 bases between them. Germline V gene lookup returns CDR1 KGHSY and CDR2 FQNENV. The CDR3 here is CASSRRVRGKSTDTQYF. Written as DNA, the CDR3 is TGTGCCAGCAGCCGACGCGTCAGGGGTAAGAGCACAGATACGCAGTATTTT.

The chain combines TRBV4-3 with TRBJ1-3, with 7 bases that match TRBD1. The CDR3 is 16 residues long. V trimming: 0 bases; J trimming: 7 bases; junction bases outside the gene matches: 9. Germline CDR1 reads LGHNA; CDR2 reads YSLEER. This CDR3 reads CASSQDRDSNGNTIYF. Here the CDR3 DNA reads TGCGCCAGCAGCCAAGATCGGGACAGCAATGGTAACACCATATATTTT.

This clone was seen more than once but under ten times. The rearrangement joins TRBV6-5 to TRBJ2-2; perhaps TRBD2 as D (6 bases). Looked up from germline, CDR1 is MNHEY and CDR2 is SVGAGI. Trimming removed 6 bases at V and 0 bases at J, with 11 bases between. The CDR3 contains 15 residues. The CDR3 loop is CASSPSEANTGELFF. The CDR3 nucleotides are TGTGCCAGCAGCCCTAGCGAGGCGAACACCGGGGAGCTGTTTTTT.

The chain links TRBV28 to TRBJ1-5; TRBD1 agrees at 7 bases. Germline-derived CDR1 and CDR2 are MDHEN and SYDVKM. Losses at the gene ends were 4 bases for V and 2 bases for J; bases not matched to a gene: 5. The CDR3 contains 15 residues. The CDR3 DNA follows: TGTGCCAGCAGTTCCGCAGGGGGAGGCAATCAGCCCCAGCATTTT. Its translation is CASSSAGGGNQPQHF.

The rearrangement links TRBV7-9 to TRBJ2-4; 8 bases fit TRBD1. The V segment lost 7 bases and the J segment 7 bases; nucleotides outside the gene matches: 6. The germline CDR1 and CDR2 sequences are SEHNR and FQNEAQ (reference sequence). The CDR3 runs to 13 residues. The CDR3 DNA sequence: TGTGCCAGCACCCAGGGGGCTAGGAACATTCAGTACTTC. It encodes CASTQGARNIQYF.

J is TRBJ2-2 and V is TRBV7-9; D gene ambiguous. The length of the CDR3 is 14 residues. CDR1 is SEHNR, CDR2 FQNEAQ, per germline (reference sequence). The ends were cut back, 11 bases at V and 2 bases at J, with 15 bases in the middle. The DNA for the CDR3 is TGTGCCTGTCGTCGGGCACCCAACACCGGGGAGCTGTTTTTT. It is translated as CACRRAPNTGELFF.

For the CDR3, the DNA is TGTGCCAGTAGTATAGGGGACAGGGCCGAGCAGTACTTC. This encodes CASSIGDRAEQYF. The chain links TRBV19 to TRBJ2-7; 9 nucleotides align to TRBD1. Germline V lookup: CDR1 LNHDA, CDR2 SQIVND (reference sequence). This CDR3 spans 13 amino acids. Trimming at V came to 1 base and at J to 6 bases, leaving 1 base not matched to a gene.